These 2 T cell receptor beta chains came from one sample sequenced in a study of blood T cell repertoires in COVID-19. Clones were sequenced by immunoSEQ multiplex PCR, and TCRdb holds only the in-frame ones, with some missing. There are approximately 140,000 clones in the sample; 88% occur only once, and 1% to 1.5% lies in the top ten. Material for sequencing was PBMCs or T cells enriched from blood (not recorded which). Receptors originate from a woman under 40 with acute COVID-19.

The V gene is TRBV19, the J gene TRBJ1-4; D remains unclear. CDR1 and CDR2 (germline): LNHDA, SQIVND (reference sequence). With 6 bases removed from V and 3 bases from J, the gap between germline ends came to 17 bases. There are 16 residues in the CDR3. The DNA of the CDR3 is TGTGCCAGTAGATCATTCGTCCGAGGTGCTAATGAAAAACTGTTTTTT. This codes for CASRSFVRGANEKLFF.

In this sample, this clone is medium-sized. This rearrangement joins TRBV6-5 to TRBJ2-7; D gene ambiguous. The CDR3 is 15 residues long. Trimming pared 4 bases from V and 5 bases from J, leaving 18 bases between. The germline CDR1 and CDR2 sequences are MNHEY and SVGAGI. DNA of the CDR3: TGTGCCAGCAGTTTAGTCCCCCTTTCTAACCACGAGCAGTACTTC. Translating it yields CASSLVPLSNHEQYF.